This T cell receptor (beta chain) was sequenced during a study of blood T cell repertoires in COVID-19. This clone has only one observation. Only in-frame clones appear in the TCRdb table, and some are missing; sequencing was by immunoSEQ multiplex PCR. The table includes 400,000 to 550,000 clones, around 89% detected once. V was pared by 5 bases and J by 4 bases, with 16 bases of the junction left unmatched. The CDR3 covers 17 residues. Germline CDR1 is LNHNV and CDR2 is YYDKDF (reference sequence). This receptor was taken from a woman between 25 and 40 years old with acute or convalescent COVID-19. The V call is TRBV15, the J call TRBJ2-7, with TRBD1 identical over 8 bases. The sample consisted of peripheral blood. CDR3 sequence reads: CATSSQLTGGSGYEQYF. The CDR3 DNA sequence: TGTGCCACCAGCTCCCAACTTACAGGGGGGAGTGGGTACGAGCAGTACTTC.